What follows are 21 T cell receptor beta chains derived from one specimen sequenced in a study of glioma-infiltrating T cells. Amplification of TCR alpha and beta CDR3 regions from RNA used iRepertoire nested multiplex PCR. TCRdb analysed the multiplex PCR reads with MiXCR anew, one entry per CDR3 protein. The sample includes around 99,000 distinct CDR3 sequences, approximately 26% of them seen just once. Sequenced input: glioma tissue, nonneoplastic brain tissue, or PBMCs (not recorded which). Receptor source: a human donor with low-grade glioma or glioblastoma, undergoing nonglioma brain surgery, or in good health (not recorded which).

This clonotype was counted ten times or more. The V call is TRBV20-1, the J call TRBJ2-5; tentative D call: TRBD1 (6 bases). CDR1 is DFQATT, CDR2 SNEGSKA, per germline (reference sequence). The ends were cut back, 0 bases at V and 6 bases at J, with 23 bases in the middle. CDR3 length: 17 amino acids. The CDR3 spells CSARDRDPQGTRQTQYF. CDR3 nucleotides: TGCAGTGCTAGAGACCGGGATCCACAGGGTACCCGGCAGACCCAGTACTTC.

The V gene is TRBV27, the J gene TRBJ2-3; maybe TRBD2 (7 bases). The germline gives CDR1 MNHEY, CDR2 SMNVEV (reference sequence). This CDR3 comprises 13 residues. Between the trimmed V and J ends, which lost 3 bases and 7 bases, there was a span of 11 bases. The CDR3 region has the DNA TGTGCCAGCAGTTTGGGGGGGCAACATACGCAGTATTTT. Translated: CASSLGGQHTQYF.

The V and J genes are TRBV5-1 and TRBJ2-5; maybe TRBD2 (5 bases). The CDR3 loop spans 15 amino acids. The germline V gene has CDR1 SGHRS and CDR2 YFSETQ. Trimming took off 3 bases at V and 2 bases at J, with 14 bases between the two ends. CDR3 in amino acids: CASSSAGSLQETQYF. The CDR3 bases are TGCGCCAGCAGCTCGGCGGGCAGCTTGCAAGAGACCCAGTACTTC.

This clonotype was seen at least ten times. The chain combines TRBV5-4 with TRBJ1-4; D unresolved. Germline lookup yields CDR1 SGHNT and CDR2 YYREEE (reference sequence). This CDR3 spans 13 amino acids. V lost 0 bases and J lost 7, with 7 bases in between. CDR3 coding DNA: TGTGCCAGCAGCTTGGACAAATCTGAAAAACTGTTTTTT. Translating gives CASSLDKSEKLFF.

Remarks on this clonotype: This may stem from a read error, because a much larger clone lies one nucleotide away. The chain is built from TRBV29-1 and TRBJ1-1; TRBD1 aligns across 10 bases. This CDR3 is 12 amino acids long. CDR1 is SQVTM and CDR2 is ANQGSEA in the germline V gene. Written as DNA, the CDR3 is TGCACCGTGGGACAGGGGCCCACTGAAGCTTTCTTT. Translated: CTVGQGPTEAFF. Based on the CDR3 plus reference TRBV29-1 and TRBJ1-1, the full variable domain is SAVISQKPSRDICQRGTSLTIQCQVDSQVTMMFWYRQQPGQSLTLIATANQGSEATYESGFVIDKFPISRPNLTFSTLTVSNMSPEDSSIYLCTVGQGPTEAFFGQGTRLTVV.

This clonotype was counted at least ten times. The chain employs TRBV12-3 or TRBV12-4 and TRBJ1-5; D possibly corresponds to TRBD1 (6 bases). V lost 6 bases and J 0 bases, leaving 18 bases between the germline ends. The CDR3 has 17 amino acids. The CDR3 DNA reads TGTGCCAGCAGCCCTTCGACAGGAGAATTTAGCAATCAGCCCCAGCATTTT. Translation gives CASSPSTGEFSNQPQHF.

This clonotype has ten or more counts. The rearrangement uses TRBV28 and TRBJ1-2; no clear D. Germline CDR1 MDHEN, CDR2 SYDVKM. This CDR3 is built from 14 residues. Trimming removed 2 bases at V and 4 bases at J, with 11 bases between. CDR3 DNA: TGTGCCAGCAGTTTACCCCTCGAAGTCTATGGCTACACCTTC. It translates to CASSLPLEVYGYTF.

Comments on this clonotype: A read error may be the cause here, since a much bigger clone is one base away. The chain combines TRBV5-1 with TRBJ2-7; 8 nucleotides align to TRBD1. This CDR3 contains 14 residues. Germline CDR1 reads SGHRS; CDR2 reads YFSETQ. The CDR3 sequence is CTSRSTGGSYEQYF. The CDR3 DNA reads TGCACCAGCAGATCTACAGGGGGATCCTACGAGCAGTACTTC.

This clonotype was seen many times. The CDR3 bases are TGCAGTGCTAGAGGCCCGGCAGACTACGAGCAGTACTTC. Translation: CSARGPADYEQYF. The chain carries TRBV20-1 and TRBJ2-7, with D hard to call. Germline V gene data show CDR1 as DFQATT and CDR2 as SNEGSKA (reference sequence). Trimming removed 1 base at V and 3 bases at J, with 10 bases between. The CDR3 is made up of 13 amino acids.

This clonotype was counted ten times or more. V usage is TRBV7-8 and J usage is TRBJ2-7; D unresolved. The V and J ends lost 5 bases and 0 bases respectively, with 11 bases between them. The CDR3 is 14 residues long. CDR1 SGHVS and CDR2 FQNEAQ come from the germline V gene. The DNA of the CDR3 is TGTGCCAGCAGCCCCCACGAGGTCTCCTACGAGCAGTACTTC. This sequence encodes CASSPHEVSYEQYF.

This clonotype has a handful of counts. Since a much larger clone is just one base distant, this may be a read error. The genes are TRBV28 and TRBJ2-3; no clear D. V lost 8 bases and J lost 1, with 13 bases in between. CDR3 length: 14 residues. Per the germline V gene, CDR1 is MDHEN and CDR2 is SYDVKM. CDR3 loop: CASVPGRGTDTQYF. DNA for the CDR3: TGTGCCAGCGTCCCCGGCAGAGGCACAGATACGCAGTATTTT. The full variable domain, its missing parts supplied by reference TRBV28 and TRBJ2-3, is DVKVTQSSRYLVKRTGEKVFLECVQDMDHENMFWYRQDPGLGLRLIYFSYDVKMKEKGDIPEGYSVSREKKERFSLILESASTNQTSMYLCASVPGRGTDTQYFGPGTRLTVL.

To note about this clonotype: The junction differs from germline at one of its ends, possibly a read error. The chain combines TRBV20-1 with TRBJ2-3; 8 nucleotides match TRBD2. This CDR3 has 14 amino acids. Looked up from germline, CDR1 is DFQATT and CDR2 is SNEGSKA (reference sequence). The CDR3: CSASSGIGTDTQCF. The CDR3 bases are TGCAGTGCCAGTAGCGGGATTGGAACAGATACGCAGTGTTTT.

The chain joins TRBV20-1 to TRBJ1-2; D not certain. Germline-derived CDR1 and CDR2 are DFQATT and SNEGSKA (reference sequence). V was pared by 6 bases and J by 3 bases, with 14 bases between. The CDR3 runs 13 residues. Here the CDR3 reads CSATLRGHYGYTF. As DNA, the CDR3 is TGCAGTGCCACCCTTAGAGGCCACTATGGCTACACCTTC.

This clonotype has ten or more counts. CDR3 protein: CSARVGGQGVDEQFF. DNA for the CDR3: TGCAGTGCTAGAGTGGGGGGACAGGGGGTTGATGAGCAGTTCTTC. The chain carries TRBV20-1 and TRBJ2-1, with 11 bases fitting TRBD1. Per the germline V gene, CDR1 is DFQATT and CDR2 is SNEGSKA (reference sequence). The V segment lost 1 base and the J segment 8 bases; nucleotides outside the gene matches: 7. The CDR3 covers 15 residues.

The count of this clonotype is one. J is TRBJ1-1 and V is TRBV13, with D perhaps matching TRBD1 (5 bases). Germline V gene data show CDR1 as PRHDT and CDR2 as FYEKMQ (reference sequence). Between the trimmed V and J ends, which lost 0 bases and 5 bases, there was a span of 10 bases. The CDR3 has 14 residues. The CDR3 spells CASSLGRGYTEAFF. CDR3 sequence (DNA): TGTGCCAGCAGCTTAGGACGGGGGTATACTGAAGCTTTCTTT.

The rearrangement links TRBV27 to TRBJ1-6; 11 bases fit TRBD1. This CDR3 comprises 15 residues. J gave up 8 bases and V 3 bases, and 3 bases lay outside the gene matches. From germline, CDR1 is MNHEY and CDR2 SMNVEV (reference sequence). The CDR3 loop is CASSFRDRGDSPLHF. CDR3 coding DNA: TGTGCCAGCAGTTTCCGGGACAGGGGGGATTCACCCCTCCACTTT.

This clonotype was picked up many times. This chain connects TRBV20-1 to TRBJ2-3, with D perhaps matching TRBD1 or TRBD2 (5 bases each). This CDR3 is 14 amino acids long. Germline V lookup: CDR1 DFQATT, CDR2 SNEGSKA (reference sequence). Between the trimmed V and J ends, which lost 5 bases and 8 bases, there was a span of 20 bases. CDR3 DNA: TGCAGTGCTCCCCGGGACCCAGGGATAGGTACGCAGTATTTT. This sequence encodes CSAPRDPGIGTQYF.

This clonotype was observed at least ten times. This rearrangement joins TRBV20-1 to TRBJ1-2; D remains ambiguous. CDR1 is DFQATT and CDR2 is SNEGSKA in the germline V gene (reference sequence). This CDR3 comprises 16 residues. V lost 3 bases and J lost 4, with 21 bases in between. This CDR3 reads CSASDPRPGRSYGYTF. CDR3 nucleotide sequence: TGCAGTGCTAGCGATCCACGACCGGGCAGGAGCTATGGCTACACCTTC.

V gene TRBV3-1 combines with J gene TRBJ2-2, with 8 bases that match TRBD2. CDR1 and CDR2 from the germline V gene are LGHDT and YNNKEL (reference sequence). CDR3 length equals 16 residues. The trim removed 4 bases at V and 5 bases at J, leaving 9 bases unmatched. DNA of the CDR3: TGTGCCAGCAGCCCCCAGGGACTAGGGGTTACCGGGGAGCTGTTTTTT. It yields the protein CASSPQGLGVTGELFF. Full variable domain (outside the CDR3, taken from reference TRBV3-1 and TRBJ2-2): DTAVSQTPKYLVTQMGNDKSIKCEQNLGHDTMYWYKQDSKKFLKIMFSYNNKELIINETVPNRFSPKSPDKAHLNLHINSLELGDSAVYFCASSPQGLGVTGELFFGEGSRLTVL.

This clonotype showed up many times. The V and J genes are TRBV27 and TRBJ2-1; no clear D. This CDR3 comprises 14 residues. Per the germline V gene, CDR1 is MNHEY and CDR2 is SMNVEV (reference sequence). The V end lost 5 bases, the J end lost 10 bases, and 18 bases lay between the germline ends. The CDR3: CASSPQWTSGEQFF. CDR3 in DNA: TGTGCCAGCAGTCCCCAGTGGACCTCCGGAGAGCAGTTCTTC.

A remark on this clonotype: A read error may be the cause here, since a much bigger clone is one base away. The CDR3, as DNA: TGTCCCAGTAGAACAGGGGGGTACAACTATGGCTACACCTTC. Its translation is CPSRTGGYNYGYTF. The chain carries TRBV19 and TRBJ1-2; 8 positions match TRBD1. Germline V gene lookup returns CDR1 LNHDA and CDR2 SQIVND (reference sequence). This CDR3 comprises 14 residues.